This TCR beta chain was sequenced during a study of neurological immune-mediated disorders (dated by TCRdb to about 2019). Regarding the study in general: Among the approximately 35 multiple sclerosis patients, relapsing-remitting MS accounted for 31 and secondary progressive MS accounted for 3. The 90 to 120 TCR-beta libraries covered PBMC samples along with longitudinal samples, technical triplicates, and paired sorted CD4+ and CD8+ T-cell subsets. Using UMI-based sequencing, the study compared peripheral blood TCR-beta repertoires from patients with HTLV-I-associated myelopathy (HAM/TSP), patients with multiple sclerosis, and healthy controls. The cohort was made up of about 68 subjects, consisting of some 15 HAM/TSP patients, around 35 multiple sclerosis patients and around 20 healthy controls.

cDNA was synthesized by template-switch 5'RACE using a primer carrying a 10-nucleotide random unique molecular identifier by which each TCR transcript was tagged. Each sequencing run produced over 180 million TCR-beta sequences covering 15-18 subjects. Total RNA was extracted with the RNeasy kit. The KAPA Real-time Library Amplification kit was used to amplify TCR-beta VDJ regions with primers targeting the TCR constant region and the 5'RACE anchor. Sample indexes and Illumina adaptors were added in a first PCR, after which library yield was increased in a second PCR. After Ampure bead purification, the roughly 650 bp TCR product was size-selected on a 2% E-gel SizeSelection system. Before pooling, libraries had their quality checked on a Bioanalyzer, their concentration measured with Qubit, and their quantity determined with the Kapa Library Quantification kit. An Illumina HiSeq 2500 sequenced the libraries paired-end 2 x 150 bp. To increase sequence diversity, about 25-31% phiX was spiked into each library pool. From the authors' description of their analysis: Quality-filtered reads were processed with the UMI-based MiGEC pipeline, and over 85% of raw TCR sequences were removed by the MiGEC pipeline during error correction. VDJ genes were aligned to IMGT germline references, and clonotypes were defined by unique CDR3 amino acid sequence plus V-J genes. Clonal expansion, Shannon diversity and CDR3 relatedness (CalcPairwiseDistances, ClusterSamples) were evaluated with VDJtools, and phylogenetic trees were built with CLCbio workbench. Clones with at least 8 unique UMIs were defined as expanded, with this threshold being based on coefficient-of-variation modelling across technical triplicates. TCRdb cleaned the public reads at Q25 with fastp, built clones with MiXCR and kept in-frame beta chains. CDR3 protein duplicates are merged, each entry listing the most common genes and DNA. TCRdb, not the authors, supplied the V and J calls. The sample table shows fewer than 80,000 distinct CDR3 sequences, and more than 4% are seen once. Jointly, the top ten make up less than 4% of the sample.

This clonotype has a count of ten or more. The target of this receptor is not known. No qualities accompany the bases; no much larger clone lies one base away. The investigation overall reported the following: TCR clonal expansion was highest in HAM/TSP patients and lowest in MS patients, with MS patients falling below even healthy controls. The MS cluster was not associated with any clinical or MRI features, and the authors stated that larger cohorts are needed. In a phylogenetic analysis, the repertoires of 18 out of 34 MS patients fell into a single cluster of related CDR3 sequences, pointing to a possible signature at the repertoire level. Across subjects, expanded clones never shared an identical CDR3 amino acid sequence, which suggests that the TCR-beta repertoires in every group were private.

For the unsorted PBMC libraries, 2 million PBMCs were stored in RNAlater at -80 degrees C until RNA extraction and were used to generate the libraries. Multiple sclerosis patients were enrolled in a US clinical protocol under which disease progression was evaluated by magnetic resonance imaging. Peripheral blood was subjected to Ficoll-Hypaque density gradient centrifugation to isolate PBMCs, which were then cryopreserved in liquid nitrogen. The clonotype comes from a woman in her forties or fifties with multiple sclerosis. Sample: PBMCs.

The CDR3 region has the sequence CASRAGDGETQYF. The DNA is TGCGCCAGCCGGGCAGGGGATGGGGAGACCCAGTACTTC. The V and J segments used are TRBV10-2 and TRBJ2-5; TRBD1 is a possible D gene, resting on 6 matching bases. Counted from cysteine to phenylalanine, this CDR3 has 13 amino acids. Just CDR3 DNA is preserved here, 39 bases in frame from base 1. CDR1 and CDR2 were assigned from the germline V gene as WSHSY and SAAADI. V drops 8 bases and J drops 5 bases, leaving 15 bases in between.